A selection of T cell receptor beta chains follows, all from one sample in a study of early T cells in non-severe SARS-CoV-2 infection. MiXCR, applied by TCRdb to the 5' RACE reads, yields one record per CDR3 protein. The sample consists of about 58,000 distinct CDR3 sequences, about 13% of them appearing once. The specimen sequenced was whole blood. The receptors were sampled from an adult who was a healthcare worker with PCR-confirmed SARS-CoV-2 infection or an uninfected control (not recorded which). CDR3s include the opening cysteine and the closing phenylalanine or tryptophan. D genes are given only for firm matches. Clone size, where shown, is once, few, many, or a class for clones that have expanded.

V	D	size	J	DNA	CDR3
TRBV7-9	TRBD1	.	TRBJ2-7	TGTGCCAGCAGCCCCGGGACAGGCCTTCTTTCCTACGAGCAGTACTTC	CASSPGTGLLSYEQYF
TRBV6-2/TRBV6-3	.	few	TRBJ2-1	TGTGCCAGCAGCCCCTGGGACACAAATGAGCAGTTCTTC	CASSPWDTNEQFF
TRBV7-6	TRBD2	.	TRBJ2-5	TGTGCCAGCAGCCAGCGTCCCGCGGGACTACAAGAGACCCAGTACTTC	CASSQRPAGLQETQYF
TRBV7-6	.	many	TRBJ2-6	TGTGCCAGCAGCTTAGCAGGAGGGGCTGGGGCCAACGTCCTGACTTTC	CASSLAGGAGANVLTF
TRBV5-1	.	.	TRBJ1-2	TGCGCCAGCAGCTTGGACGCTCGTGGTGGCTACACCTTC	CASSLDARGGYTF
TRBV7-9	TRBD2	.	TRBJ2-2	TGTGCCGGGAGGCTAGCGGAGGGAGTCGGGGAGCTGTTTTTT	CAGRLAEGVGELFF
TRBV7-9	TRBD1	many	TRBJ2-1	TGTGCCAGCAGCTTAGGACAGGGGGAGAGTGAGCAGTTCTTC	CASSLGQGESEQFF
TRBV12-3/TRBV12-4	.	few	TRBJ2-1	TGTGCCAGCAGTTTGAGGCGGCAGTTCTTC	CASSLRRQFF
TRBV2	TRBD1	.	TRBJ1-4	TGTGCCAGCAGGGAGGACAGGCTGAATGAAAAACTGTTTTTT	CASREDRLNEKLFF
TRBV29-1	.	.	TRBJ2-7	TGCAGCGTTGAAGATCTTGGGCAGGGTACCTACGAGCAGTACTTC	CSVEDLGQGTYEQYF
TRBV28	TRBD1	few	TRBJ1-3	TGTGCCAGCAATCGGGGGACAGAAGCTGGAAACACCATATATTTT	CASNRGTEAGNTIYF
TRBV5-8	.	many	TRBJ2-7	TGTGCCAGCAGCTTGTCGGCGGGACTGGGGGAGCAGTACTTC	CASSLSAGLGEQYF
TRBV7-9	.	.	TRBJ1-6	TGTGCCAGCAGCTGGGGGCAGGACCATAATTCACCCCTCCACTTT	CASSWGQDHNSPLHF
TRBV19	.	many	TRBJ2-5	TGTGCCAGCAGCAGGGAGGAGAGGGGGGGGATCCAAGAGACCCAGTACTTC	CASSREERGGIQETQYF
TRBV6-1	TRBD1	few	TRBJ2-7	TGTGCCAGCAGTGAACCGGGACAGGGGAACCCCTACGAGCAGTACTTC	CASSEPGQGNPYEQYF
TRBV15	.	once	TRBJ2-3	TGTGCCACCAGCAGGGCCGTAGCGGCAGATACGCAGTATTTT	CATSRAVAADTQYF
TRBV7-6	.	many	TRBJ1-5	TGTGCCAGCAGCTTGGGTAGTCCGGGAAGGAGAAATCAGCCCCAGCATTTT	CASSLGSPGRRNQPQHF
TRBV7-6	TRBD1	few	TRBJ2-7	TGTGCCAGCAGCCTAGACAGGGGCTACGAGCAGTACTTC	CASSLDRGYEQYF
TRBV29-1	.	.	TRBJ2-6	TGCAGCGTAGCAGGACAGAGCTCTGGGGCCAACGTCCTGACTTTC	CSVAGQSSGANVLTF
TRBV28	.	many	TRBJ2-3	TGTGCCAGCAGTTGGGGGGAGGCAGATACGCAGTATTTT	CASSWGEADTQYF
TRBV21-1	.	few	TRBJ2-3	TGTGCCAGCTTTCTAATAGGGGATACGCAGTATTTT	CASFLIGDTQYF
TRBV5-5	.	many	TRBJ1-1	TGTGCCAGCAGCGGGACTGATATGAACACTGAAGCTTTCTTT	CASSGTDMNTEAFF
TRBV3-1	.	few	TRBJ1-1	TGTGCCAGCAGCCAACGGGGTGGGACTGAAGCTTTCTTT	CASSQRGGTEAFF